One and the same sample provided the 2 T cell receptor beta chains below, sequenced in a study of blood T cells in healthy people across ages. Using a J-beta primer mix together with a sample-barcoded 5' primer, a second PCR was run for about 7 to 12 cycles. TCRdb processed the 5' RACE reads anew with MiXCR; each CDR3 protein has one entry. Of some 1,500,000 distinct CDR3 sequences listed, approximately 42% are singletons. The specimen sequenced was blood. These receptors were collected from a woman aged 18 to 35 in good health.

The rearrangement uses TRBV12-3 or TRBV12-4 and TRBJ2-3, with 12 bases aligning to TRBD2. The CDR3 runs to 19 residues. The ends lost 6 bases at V and 4 bases at J; junction bases unmatched: 17. In DNA form, the CDR3 reads TGTGCCAGCAGCCCCAACTACGATCTAGCGGGGGGGTTTTCAGATACGCAGTATTTT. Translated: CASSPNYDLAGGFSDTQYF.

This clonotype is a singleton in its sample. CDR3 sequence reads: CASSYNIRTTSRETQYF. The DNA for the CDR3 is TGTGCCAGCAGTTACAACATTCGGACGACAAGCCGAGAGACCCAGTACTTC. The chain is built from TRBV6-5 and TRBJ2-5; D is unclear. V was cut by 2 bases and J by 4 bases, with 20 bases left in between. The CDR3 loop spans 17 amino acids. The germline V gene encodes CDR1 MNHEY and CDR2 SVGAGI.